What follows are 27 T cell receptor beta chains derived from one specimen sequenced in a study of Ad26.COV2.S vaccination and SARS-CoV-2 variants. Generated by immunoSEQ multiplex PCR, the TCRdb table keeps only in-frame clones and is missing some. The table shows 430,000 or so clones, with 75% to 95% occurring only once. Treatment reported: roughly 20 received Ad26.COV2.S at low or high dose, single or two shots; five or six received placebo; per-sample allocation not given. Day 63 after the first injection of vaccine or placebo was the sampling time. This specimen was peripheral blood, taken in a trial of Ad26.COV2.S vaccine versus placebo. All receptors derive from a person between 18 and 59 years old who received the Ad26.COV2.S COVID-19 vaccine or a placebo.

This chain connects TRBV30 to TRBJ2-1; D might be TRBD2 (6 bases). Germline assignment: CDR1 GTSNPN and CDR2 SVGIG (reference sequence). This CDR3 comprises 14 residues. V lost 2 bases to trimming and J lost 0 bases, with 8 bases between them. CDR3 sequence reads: CAWSLGGSYNEQFF. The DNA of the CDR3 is TGTGCCTGGAGTTTGGGGGGCTCCTACAATGAGCAGTTCTTC.

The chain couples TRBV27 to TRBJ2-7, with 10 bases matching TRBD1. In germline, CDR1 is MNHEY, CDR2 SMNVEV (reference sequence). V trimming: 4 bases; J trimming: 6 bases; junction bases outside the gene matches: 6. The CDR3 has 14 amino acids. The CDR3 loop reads CASSYGTGVSEQYF. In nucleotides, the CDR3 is TGTGCCAGCAGTTATGGGACAGGGGTGTCCGAGCAGTACTTC.

CDR3: CASSRAVRNYGYTF. CDR3 coding DNA: TGTGCCAGTTCTCGAGCGGTAAGAAACTATGGCTACACCTTC. The chain uses TRBV19 and TRBJ1-2; no clear D. The V and J ends lost 8 bases and 2 bases respectively, with 15 bases between them. The CDR3 covers 14 residues. The germline V gene encodes CDR1 LNHDA and CDR2 SQIVND (reference sequence).

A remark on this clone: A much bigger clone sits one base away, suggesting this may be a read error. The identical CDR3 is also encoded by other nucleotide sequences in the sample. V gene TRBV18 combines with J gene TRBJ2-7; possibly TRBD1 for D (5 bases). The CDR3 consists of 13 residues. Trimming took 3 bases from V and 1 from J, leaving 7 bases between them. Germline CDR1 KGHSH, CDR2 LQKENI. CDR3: CASSPDTSYEQYF. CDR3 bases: TGTGCCAGCTCACCGGACACTTCCTACGAGCAGTACTTC.

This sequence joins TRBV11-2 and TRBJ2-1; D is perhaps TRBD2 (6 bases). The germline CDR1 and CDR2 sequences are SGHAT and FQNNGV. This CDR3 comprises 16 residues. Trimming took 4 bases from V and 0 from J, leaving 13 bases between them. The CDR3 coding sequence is TGTGCCAGCAGCTCCCCCGGGCGGGACTCCTACAATGAGCAGTTCTTC. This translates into CASSSPGRDSYNEQFF.

The chain's CDR3 is CASSLISGEGYNEQFF. CDR3 coding DNA: TGTGCCAGCAGCCTCATCTCGGGGGAAGGCTACAATGAGCAGTTCTTC. V and J are TRBV7-9 and TRBJ2-1; possible D gene TRBD2, 6 bases. The V gene's germline CDR1 is SEHNR and CDR2 FQNEAQ (reference sequence). This CDR3 is 16 amino acids long. Deletions cut 5 bases from V and 3 bases from J, with 17 bases between.

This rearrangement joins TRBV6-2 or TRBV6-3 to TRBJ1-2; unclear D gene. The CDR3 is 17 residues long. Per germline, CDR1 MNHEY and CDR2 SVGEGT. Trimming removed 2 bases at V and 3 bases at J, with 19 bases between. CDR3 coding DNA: TGTGCCAGCAGTTACACGCCCCAGATCGGGATCTACTATGGCTACACCTTC. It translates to CASSYTPQIGIYYGYTF.

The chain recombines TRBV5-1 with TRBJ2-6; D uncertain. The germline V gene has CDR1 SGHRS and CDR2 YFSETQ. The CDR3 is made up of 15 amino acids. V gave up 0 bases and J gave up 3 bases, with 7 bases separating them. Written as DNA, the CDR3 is TGCGCCAGCAGCTTGGTAGCAGGTGGGGCCAACGTCCTGACTTTC. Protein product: CASSLVAGGANVLTF.

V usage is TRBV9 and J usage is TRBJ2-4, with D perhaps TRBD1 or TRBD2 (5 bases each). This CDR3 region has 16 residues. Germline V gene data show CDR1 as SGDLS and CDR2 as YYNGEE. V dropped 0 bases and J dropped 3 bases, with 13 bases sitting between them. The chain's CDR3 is CASSVAEGMGKNIQYF. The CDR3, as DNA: TGTGCCAGCAGCGTAGCTGAGGGGATGGGCAAAAACATTCAGTACTTC.

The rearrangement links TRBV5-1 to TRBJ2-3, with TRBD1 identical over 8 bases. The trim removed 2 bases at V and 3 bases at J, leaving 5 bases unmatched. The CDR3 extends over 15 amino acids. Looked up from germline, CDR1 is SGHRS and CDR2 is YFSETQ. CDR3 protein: CASSFGQGRTDTQYF. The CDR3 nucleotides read TGCGCCAGCAGCTTTGGACAGGGACGAACAGATACGCAGTATTTT.

The CDR3 protein is CASSLGLAKDTQYF. CDR3 in DNA: TGCGCCAGCAGCTTGGGACTAGCTAAAGATACGCAGTATTTT. The rearrangement joins TRBV5-1 to TRBJ2-3; 7 nucleotides align to TRBD2. Germline V gene data show CDR1 as SGHRS and CDR2 as YFSETQ. The CDR3 consists of 14 residues. V dropped 0 bases and J dropped 5; count of bases not matched to a gene: 3.

The CDR3 DNA reads as TGTGCCACCACGGAGGGGGGGAAAAACACTGAAGCTTTCTTT. Its translation: CATTEGGKNTEAFF. The chain employs TRBV15 and TRBJ1-1, with a weak D call TRBD1 (6 bases). The V gene's germline CDR1 is LNHNV and CDR2 YYDKDF (reference sequence). The CDR3 contains 14 residues. Trimming took off 7 bases at V and 2 bases at J, with 14 bases between the two ends.

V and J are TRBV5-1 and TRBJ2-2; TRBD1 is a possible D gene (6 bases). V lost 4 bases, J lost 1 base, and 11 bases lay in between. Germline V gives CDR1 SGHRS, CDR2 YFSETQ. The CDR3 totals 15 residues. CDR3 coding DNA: TGCGCCAGCAGCCCGGGACATATGAACACCGGGGAGCTGTTTTTT. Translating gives CASSPGHMNTGELFF.

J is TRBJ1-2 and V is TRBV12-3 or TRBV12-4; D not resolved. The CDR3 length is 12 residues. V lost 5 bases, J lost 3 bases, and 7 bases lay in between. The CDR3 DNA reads TGTGCCAGCAGTCTGGCGGACTATGGCTACACCTTC. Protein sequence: CASSLADYGYTF.

The CDR3 is CASSAPNRGGETQYF. The DNA for the CDR3 is TGTGCCAGCAGCGCCCCCAACAGGGGAGGGGAGACCCAGTACTTC. This chain uses TRBV9 with TRBJ2-5; D may match TRBD1 or TRBD2 (7 bases each). Germline lookup yields CDR1 SGDLS and CDR2 YYNGEE. This CDR3 is 15 amino acids long. Trimming shortened V by 3 bases and J by 5 bases, and 17 bases separated the two germline ends. The full variable domain, its missing parts supplied by reference TRBV9 and TRBJ2-5, is DSGVTQTPKHLITATGQRVTLRCSPRSGDLSVYWYQQSLDQGLQFLIQYYNGEERAKGNILERFSAQQFPDLHSELNLSSLELGDSALYFCASSAPNRGGETQYFGPGTRLLVL.

CDR3 in amino acids: CASSLTSSDTQYF. CDR3 nucleotide sequence: TGTGCCAGCAGTTTAACTAGCTCAGATACGCAGTATTTT. This sequence joins TRBV28 and TRBJ2-3, with D perhaps TRBD2 (6 bases). CDR3 length: 13 residues. Germline V gene sequence: CDR1 MDHEN, CDR2 SYDVKM. Trimming shortened V by 2 bases and J by 4 bases, and 7 bases separated the two germline ends.

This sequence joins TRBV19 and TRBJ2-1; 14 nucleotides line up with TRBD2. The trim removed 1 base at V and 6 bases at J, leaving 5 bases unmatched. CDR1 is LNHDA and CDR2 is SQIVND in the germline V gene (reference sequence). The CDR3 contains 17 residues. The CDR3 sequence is CASSIGVGLAGANEQFF. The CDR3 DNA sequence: TGTGCCAGTAGTATAGGGGTGGGACTAGCGGGAGCCAATGAGCAGTTCTTC. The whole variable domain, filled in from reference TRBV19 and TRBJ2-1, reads DGGITQSPKYLFRKEGQNVTLSCEQNLNHDAMYWYRQDPGQGLRLIYYSQIVNDFQKGDIAEGYSVSREKKESFPLTVTSAQKNPTAFYLCASSIGVGLAGANEQFFGPGTRLTVL.

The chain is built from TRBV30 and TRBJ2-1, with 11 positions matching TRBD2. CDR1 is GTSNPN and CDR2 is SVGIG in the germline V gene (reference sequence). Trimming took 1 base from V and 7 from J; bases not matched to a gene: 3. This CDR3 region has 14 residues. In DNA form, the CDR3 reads TGTGCCTGGAGTGACGGGACTAGCGGTAATGAGCAGTTCTTC. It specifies CAWSDGTSGNEQFF.

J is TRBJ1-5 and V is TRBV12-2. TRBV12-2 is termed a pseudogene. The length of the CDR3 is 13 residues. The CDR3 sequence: CASRLDLGQPQHF. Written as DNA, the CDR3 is TGTGCAAGTCGCTTAGATTTAGGTCAGCCCCAGCATTTT.

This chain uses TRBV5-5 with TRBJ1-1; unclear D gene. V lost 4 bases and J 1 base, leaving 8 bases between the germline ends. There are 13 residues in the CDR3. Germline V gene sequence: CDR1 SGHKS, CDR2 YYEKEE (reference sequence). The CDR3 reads CASSPPTNTEAFF. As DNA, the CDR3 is TGTGCCAGCAGCCCACCGACGAACACTGAAGCTTTCTTT.

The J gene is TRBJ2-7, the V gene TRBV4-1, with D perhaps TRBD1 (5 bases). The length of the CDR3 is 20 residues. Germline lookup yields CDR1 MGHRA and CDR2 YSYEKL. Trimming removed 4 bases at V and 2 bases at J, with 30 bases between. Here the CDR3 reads CASSPAAGLRTSTVAYEQYF. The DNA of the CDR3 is TGCGCCAGCAGCCCAGCAGCAGGCCTTCGGACCTCGACAGTCGCCTACGAGCAGTACTTC.

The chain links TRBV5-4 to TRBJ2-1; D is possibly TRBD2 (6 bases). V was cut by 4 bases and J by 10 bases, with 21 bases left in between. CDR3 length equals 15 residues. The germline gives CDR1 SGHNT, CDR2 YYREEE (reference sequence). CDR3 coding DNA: TGTGCCAGCAGCAAACGCGGGGCTTCAGAGCGGGAGCAGTTCTTC. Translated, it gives CASSKRGASEREQFF.

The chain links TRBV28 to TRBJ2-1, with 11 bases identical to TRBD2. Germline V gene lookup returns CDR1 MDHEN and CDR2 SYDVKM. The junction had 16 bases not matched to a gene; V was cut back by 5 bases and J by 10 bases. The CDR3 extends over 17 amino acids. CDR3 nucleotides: TGTGCCAGCAGTCTCCCTTTTAGCGGGAGGGCCGCAAGCGAGCAGTTCTTC. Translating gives CASSLPFSGRAASEQFF. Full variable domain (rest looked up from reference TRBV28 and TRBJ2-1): DVKVTQSSRYLVKRTGEKVFLECVQDMDHENMFWYRQDPGLGLRLIYFSYDVKMKEKGDIPEGYSVSREKKERFSLILESASTNQTSMYLCASSLPFSGRAASEQFFGPGTRLTVL.

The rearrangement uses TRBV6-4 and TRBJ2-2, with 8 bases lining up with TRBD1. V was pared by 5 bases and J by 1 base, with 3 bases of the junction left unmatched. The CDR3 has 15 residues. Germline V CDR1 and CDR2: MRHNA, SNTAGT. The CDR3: CASSPGQVNTGELFF. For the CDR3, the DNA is TGTGCCAGCAGTCCGGGACAGGTGAACACCGGGGAGCTGTTTTTT.

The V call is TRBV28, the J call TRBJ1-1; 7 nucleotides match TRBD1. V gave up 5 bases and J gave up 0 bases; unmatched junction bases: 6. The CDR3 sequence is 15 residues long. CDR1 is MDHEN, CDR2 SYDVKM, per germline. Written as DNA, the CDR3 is TGTGCCAGCAGTCAAACCACAGGGGTGAACACTGAAGCTTTCTTT. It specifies CASSQTTGVNTEAFF.

The CDR3: CASSPTVPGANEQFF. Here the CDR3 DNA reads TGTGCCAGCTCACCTACGGTGCCGGGGGCCAATGAGCAGTTCTTC. The V and J genes are TRBV18 and TRBJ2-1; either TRBD1 or TRBD2 may supply D (6 bases each). Germline V gene data show CDR1 as KGHSH and CDR2 as LQKENI. CDR3 length: 15 amino acids. V shed 3 bases and J shed 6 bases, with 15 bases lying between them.

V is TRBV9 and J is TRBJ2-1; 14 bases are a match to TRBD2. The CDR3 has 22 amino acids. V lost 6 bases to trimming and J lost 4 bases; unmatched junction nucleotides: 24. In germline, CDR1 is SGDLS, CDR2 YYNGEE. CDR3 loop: CASKNSTRLGLAGVSIYNEQFF. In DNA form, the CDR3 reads TGTGCCAGCAAAAACTCGACACGACTGGGACTAGCGGGAGTATCGATATACAATGAGCAGTTCTTC.